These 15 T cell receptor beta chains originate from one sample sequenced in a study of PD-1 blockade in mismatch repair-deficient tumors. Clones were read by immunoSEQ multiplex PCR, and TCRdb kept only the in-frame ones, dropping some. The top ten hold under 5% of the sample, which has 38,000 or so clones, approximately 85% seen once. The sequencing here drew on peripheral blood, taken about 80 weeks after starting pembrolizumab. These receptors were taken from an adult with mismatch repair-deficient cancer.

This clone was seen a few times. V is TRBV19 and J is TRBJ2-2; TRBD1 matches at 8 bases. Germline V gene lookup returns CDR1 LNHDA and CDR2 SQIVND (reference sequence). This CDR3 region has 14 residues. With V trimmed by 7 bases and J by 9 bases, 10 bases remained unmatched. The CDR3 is CASTIGQGLRELFF. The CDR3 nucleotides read TGTGCCAGTACCATTGGACAGGGTCTCAGGGAGCTGTTTTTT.

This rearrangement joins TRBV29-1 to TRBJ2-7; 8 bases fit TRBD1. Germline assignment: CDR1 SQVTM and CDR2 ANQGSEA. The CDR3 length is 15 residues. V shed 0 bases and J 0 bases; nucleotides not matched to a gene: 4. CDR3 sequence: CSVEDRQGRSYEQYF. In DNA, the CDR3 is TGCAGCGTTGAAGATAGACAGGGGCGCTCCTACGAGCAGTACTTC.

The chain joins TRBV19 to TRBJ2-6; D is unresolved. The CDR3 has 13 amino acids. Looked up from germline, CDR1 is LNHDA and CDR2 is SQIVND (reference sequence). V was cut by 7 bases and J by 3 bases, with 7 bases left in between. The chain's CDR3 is CASTPDGANVLTF. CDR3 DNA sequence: TGTGCCAGTACCCCTGATGGGGCCAACGTCCTGACTTTC.

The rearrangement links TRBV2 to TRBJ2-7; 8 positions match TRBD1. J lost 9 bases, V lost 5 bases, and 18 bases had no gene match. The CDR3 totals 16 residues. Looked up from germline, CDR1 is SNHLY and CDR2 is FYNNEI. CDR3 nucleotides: TGTGCCAGCAGTTCCAACCAGGGGGCGGCCACGGAAGTGCAGTACTTC. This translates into CASSSNQGAATEVQYF.

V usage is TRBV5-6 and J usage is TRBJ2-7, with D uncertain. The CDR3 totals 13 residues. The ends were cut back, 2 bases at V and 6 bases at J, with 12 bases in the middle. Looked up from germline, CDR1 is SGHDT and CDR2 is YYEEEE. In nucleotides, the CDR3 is TGTGCCAGCAGCTTAGTCGAAGGTCTCGAGCAGTACTTC. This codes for CASSLVEGLEQYF. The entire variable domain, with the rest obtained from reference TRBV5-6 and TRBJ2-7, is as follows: DAGVTQSPTHLIKTRGQQVTLRCSPKSGHDTVSWYQQALGQGPQFIFQYYEEEERQRGNFPDRFSGHQFPNYSSELNVNALLLGDSALYLCASSLVEGLEQYFGPGTRLTVT.

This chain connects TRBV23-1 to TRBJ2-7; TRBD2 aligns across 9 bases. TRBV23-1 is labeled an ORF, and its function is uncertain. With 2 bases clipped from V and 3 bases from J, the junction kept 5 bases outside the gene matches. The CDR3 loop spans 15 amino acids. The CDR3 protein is CASSQAGGVSYEQYF. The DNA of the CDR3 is TGCGCCAGCAGTCAAGCGGGAGGGGTAAGCTACGAGCAGTACTTC.

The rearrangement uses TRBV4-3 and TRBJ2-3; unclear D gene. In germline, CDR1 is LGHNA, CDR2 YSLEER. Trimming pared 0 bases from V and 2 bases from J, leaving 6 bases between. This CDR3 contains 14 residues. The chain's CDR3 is CASSQDSLTDTQYF. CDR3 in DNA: TGCGCCAGCAGCCAAGATTCTCTCACAGATACGCAGTATTTT.

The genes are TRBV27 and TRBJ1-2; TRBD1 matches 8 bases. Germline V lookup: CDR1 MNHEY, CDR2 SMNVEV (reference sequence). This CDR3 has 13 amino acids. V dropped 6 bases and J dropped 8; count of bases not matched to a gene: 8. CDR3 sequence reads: CASSSGQASGYTF. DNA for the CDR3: TGTGCCAGCAGCTCGGGACAGGCTAGCGGCTACACCTTC.

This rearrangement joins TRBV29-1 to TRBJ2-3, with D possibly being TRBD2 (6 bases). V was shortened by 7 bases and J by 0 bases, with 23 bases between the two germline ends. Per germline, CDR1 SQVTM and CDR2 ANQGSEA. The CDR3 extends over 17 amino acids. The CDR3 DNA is TGCAGCGCCGACTATAGCGGAGGGTCCTTTAGCACAGATACGCAGTATTTT. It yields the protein CSADYSGGSFSTDTQYF.

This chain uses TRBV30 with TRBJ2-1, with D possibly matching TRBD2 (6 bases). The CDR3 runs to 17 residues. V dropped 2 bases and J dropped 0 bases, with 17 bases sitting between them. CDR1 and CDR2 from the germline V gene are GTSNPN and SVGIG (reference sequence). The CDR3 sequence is CAWSHGGGLSSYNEQFF. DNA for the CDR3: TGTGCCTGGAGTCACGGTGGTGGACTAAGCTCCTACAATGAGCAGTTCTTC. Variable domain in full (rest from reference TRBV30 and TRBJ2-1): SQTIHQWPATLVQPVGSPLSLECTVEGTSNPNLYWYRQAAGRGLQLLFYSVGIGQISSEVPQNLSASRPQDRQFILSSKKLLLSDSGFYLCAWSHGGGLSSYNEQFFGPGTRLTVL.

CDR3 coding DNA: TGTGCCAGCAGTGGGCCTCGGACTAGCGGAGCCGCCGATACGCAGTATTTT. Translation: CASSGPRTSGAADTQYF. V usage is TRBV6-1 and J usage is TRBJ2-3; 10 bases align to TRBD2. The J segment lost 6 bases and the V segment lost 4 bases, leaving 13 bases of the junction unmatched. CDR3 size: 17 residues. CDR1 MNHNS and CDR2 SASEGT come from the germline V gene.

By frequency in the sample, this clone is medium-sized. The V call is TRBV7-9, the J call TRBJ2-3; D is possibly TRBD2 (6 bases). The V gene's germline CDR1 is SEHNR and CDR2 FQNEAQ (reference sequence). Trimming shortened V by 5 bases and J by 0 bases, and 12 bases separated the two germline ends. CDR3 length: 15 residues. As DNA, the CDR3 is TGTGCCAGCAGCCTAAGCGGGTCTAGCACAGATACGCAGTATTTT. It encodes CASSLSGSSTDTQYF.

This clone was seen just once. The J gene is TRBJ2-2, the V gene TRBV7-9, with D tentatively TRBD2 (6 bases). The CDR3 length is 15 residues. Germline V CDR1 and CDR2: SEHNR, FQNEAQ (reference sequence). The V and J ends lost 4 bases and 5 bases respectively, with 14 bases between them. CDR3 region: CASSSPGVRTGELFF. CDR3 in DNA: TGTGCCAGCAGCTCCCCGGGAGTAAGAACCGGGGAGCTGTTTTTT. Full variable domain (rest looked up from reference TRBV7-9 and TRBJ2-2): DTGVSQNPRHKITKRGQNVTFRCDPISEHNRLYWYRQTLGQGPEFLTYFQNEAQLEKSRLLSDRFSAERPKGSFSTLEIQRTEQGDSAMYLCASSSPGVRTGELFFGEGSRLTVL.

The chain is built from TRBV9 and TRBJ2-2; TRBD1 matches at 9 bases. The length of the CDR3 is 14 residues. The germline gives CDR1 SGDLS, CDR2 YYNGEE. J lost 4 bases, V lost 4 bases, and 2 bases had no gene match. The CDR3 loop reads CASSKQGATGELFF. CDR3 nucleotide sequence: TGTGCCAGCAGCAAACAGGGGGCCACCGGGGAGCTGTTTTTT.

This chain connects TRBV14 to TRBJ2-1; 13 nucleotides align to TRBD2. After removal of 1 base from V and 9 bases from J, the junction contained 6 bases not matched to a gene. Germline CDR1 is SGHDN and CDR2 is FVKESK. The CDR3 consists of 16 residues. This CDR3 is CASSQGTSGSLGEQFF. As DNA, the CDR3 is TGTGCCAGCAGCCAAGGGACTAGCGGGAGTCTCGGTGAGCAGTTCTTC.